Listed below are T cell receptor beta chains from one sample, sequenced in a study of Ad26.COV2.S vaccination and SARS-CoV-2 variants. The repertoire was sequenced with immunoSEQ multiplex PCR; TCRdb's copy has only in-frame clones and lacks some. The data contain 510,000 or so clones, 87% of them singletons. Sequenced here: peripheral blood, sampled in a trial of Ad26.COV2.S vaccine versus placebo. These receptor sequences come from a person between 18 and 59 years old who received the Ad26.COV2.S COVID-19 vaccine or a placebo. The CDR3 runs from the conserved cysteine through the conserved F or W. A D gene is named only where the DNA matches it firmly. Clone size is shown for a subset of rows, as once, few, many or a class of expanded clone.

J gene: TRBJ2-3; V gene: TRBV6-5; D gene: TRBD1; clone size: .; CDR3 protein: CASSSRTGSGTDTQYF; CDR3 DNA: TGTGCCAGCAGTTCCCGGACAGGGTCGGGCACAGATACGCAGTATTTT
J gene: TRBJ2-7; V gene: TRBV24-1; D gene: TRBD1; clone size: .; CDR3 protein: CATSRTGGGYEQYF; CDR3 DNA: TGTGCCACCAGCCGGACAGGGGGTGGCTACGAGCAGTACTTC
J gene: TRBJ1-2; V gene: TRBV2; D gene: TRBD1; clone size: many; CDR3 protein: CASRPGQGLYGYTF; CDR3 DNA: TGTGCCAGCAGACCGGGACAGGGGCTCTATGGCTACACCTTC
J gene: TRBJ1-1; V gene: TRBV6-2/TRBV6-3; D gene: .; clone size: .; CDR3 protein: CASSLLNTEAFF; CDR3 DNA: TGTGCCAGCAGTCTCCTGAACACTGAAGCTTTCTTT
J gene: TRBJ2-1; V gene: TRBV10-3; D gene: .; clone size: .; CDR3 protein: CAISERESEQFF; CDR3 DNA: TGTGCCATCAGTGAGCGCGAGTCCGAGCAGTTCTTC
J gene: TRBJ2-5; V gene: TRBV5-4; D gene: .; clone size: .; CDR3 protein: CASSLAQTGRGETQYF; CDR3 DNA: TGTGCCAGCAGCTTGGCCCAGACAGGGAGGGGAGAGACCCAGTACTTC
J gene: TRBJ1-1; V gene: TRBV5-6; D gene: .; clone size: .; CDR3 protein: CASSLLRGRNTEAFF; CDR3 DNA: TGTGCCAGCAGCTTGTTGCGGGGGAGGAACACTGAAGCTTTCTTT
J gene: TRBJ2-7; V gene: TRBV19; D gene: TRBD1; clone size: .; CDR3 protein: CASSRQGPGTYEQYF; CDR3 DNA: TGTGCCAGTAGTCGACAGGGGCCAGGAACCTACGAGCAGTACTTC
J gene: TRBJ2-3; V gene: TRBV11-3; D gene: TRBD2; clone size: .; CDR3 protein: CASSDSGSGRDTQYF; CDR3 DNA: TGTGCCAGCAGCGATAGCGGGAGTGGTCGGGATACGCAGTATTTT
J gene: TRBJ2-7; V gene: TRBV28; D gene: TRBD1; clone size: .; CDR3 protein: CASRPDRGQVEQYF; CDR3 DNA: TGTGCCAGCAGACCGGACAGGGGGCAAGTCGAGCAGTACTTC
J gene: TRBJ2-3; V gene: TRBV7-9; D gene: TRBD2; clone size: .; CDR3 protein: CASSFLAGGITDTQYF; CDR3 DNA: TGTGCCAGCAGCTTTCTAGCGGGAGGGATCACAGATACGCAGTATTTT
J gene: TRBJ2-7; V gene: TRBV6-2/TRBV6-3; D gene: .; clone size: .; CDR3 protein: CASNYIQGDEQYF; CDR3 DNA: TGTGCCAGCAATTACATTCAGGGTGACGAGCAGTACTTC
J gene: TRBJ2-1; V gene: TRBV5-4; D gene: .; clone size: .; CDR3 protein: CASSLGSAYNEQFF; CDR3 DNA: TGTGCCAGCAGCTTGGGGTCAGCTTACAATGAGCAGTTCTTC
J gene: TRBJ2-6; V gene: TRBV2; D gene: .; clone size: .; CDR3 protein: CASGIRPGANVLTF; CDR3 DNA: TGTGCCAGCGGCATTCGGCCTGGGGCCAACGTCCTGACTTTC
J gene: TRBJ2-3; V gene: TRBV4-3; D gene: .; clone size: .; CDR3 protein: CASSQDLMSTDTQYF; CDR3 DNA: TGCGCCAGCAGCCAGGACCTTATGAGCACAGATACGCAGTATTTT
J gene: TRBJ2-7; V gene: TRBV6-7; D gene: .; clone size: .; CDR3 protein: CASSYSSGKHYEQYF; CDR3 DNA: TGTGCCAGCAGTTACTCGTCAGGGAAACACTACGAGCAGTACTTC
J gene: TRBJ1-2; V gene: TRBV9; D gene: .; clone size: once; CDR3 protein: CASSQRVGIWCYGYTF; CDR3 DNA: TGTGCCAGCAGCCAGAGGGTAGGGATTTGGTGCTATGGCTACACCTTC
J gene: TRBJ1-2; V gene: TRBV19; D gene: .; clone size: .; CDR3 protein: CASSIRGSGNYGYTF; CDR3 DNA: TGTGCCAGTAGTATCCGGGGGTCGGGGAACTATGGCTACACCTTC
J gene: TRBJ2-7; V gene: TRBV2; D gene: .; clone size: once; CDR3 protein: CASSEQGPSREQYF; CDR3 DNA: TGTGCCAGCAGTGAACAGGGGCCTTCGAGGGAGCAGTACTTC
J gene: TRBJ1-5; V gene: TRBV7-2; D gene: TRBD1; clone size: .; CDR3 protein: CASSLVGQGNQPQHF; CDR3 DNA: TGTGCCAGCAGCTTAGTGGGACAGGGGAATCAGCCCCAGCATTTT
J gene: TRBJ2-5; V gene: TRBV6-6; D gene: TRBD2; clone size: .; CDR3 protein: CASSPGLAGKETQYF; CDR3 DNA: TGTGCCAGCAGTCCGGGACTAGCGGGCAAAGAGACCCAGTACTTC
J gene: TRBJ1-2; V gene: TRBV5-6; D gene: .; clone size: .; CDR3 protein: CASSLVGLDGYTF; CDR3 DNA: TGTGCCAGCAGCTTGGTGGGGTTGGATGGCTACACCTTC
J gene: TRBJ1-2; V gene: TRBV6-2/TRBV6-3; D gene: TRBD1; clone size: .; CDR3 protein: CASSLRTGGIGYTF; CDR3 DNA: TGTGCCAGCAGCTTACGGACAGGGGGCATTGGCTACACCTTC
J gene: TRBJ2-3; V gene: TRBV30; D gene: .; clone size: .; CDR3 protein: CAWSGFGGDADTQYF; CDR3 DNA: TGTGCCTGGAGTGGGTTCGGGGGAGATGCAGATACGCAGTATTTT
J gene: TRBJ2-1; V gene: TRBV18; D gene: .; clone size: .; CDR3 protein: CASSPPLNEQFF; CDR3 DNA: TGTGCCAGCTCACCCCCGCTGAATGAGCAGTTCTTC
J gene: TRBJ2-5; V gene: TRBV30; D gene: .; clone size: .; CDR3 protein: CAWSGNSAETQYF; CDR3 DNA: TGTGCCTGGAGTGGAAACTCGGCGGAGACCCAGTACTTC
J gene: TRBJ2-7; V gene: TRBV30; D gene: TRBD2; clone size: once; CDR3 protein: CAWSGTSGFYEQYF; CDR3 DNA: TGTGCCTGGAGTGGGACTAGCGGGTTCTACGAGCAGTACTTC
J gene: TRBJ1-1; V gene: TRBV5-1; D gene: TRBD1; clone size: few; CDR3 protein: CASSLGDRVNTEAFF; CDR3 DNA: TGCGCCAGCAGCTTGGGGGACAGGGTGAACACTGAAGCTTTCTTT
J gene: TRBJ2-6; V gene: TRBV2; D gene: .; clone size: .; CDR3 protein: CARKSGANVLTF; CDR3 DNA: TGTGCCCGGAAGTCTGGGGCCAACGTCCTGACTTTC
J gene: TRBJ2-1; V gene: TRBV18; D gene: .; clone size: .; CDR3 protein: CASSPEGGQFF; CDR3 DNA: TGTGCCAGCTCACCTGAAGGGGGGCAGTTCTTC
J gene: TRBJ2-7; V gene: TRBV9; D gene: .; clone size: .; CDR3 protein: CASSPTAGTPAYEQYF; CDR3 DNA: TGTGCCAGCAGCCCCACCGCAGGGACCCCTGCCTACGAGCAGTACTTC
J gene: TRBJ2-7; V gene: TRBV6-1; D gene: TRBD1; clone size: .; CDR3 protein: CASSAADRDYEQYF; CDR3 DNA: TGTGCCAGCAGTGCAGCTGACAGGGACTACGAGCAGTACTTC
J gene: TRBJ2-7; V gene: TRBV7-3; D gene: .; clone size: .; CDR3 protein: CASSLQGDHEQYF; CDR3 DNA: TGTGCCAGCAGCTTACAAGGGGACCACGAGCAGTACTTC
J gene: TRBJ1-1; V gene: TRBV18; D gene: .; clone size: .; CDR3 protein: CASSPPGGSTEAFF; CDR3 DNA: TGTGCCAGCTCACCACCGGGAGGGAGCACTGAAGCTTTCTTT
J gene: TRBJ2-1; V gene: TRBV28; D gene: TRBD2; clone size: .; CDR3 protein: CASSPPGLASDEQFF; CDR3 DNA: TGTGCCAGCAGCCCCCCGGGACTAGCGTCCGATGAGCAGTTCTTC
J gene: TRBJ1-4; V gene: TRBV6-2/TRBV6-3; D gene: TRBD1; clone size: .; CDR3 protein: CASSSDRGHIEKLFF; CDR3 DNA: TGTGCCAGCAGTTCCGACAGGGGGCATATTGAAAAACTGTTTTTT
J gene: TRBJ2-3; V gene: TRBV6-1; D gene: .; clone size: once; CDR3 protein: CASSETATQYF; CDR3 DNA: TGTGCCAGCAGTGAGACGGCCACGCAGTATTTT
J gene: TRBJ2-1; V gene: TRBV6-2/TRBV6-3; D gene: TRBD2; clone size: .; CDR3 protein: CASSGLAGKDNEQFF; CDR3 DNA: TGTGCCAGCAGCGGACTAGCGGGGAAGGACAATGAGCAGTTCTTC
J gene: TRBJ1-1; V gene: TRBV18; D gene: TRBD1; clone size: .; CDR3 protein: CASSPPTGKNTEAFF; CDR3 DNA: TGTGCCAGCTCACCACCGACAGGGAAGAACACTGAAGCTTTCTTT
J gene: TRBJ1-1; V gene: TRBV7-9; D gene: .; clone size: .; CDR3 protein: CASAGKGSPLLNTEAFF; CDR3 DNA: TGTGCCAGCGCCGGGAAGGGGTCGCCACTCCTGAACACTGAAGCTTTCTTT
J gene: TRBJ2-2; V gene: TRBV27; D gene: .; clone size: .; CDR3 protein: CASSTSLRVAGELFF; CDR3 DNA: TGTGCCAGCAGTACGTCCCTTAGGGTGGCCGGGGAGCTGTTTTTT
J gene: TRBJ2-1; V gene: TRBV7-8; D gene: TRBD2; clone size: .; CDR3 protein: CASSSRLAGGSDEQFF; CDR3 DNA: TGTGCCAGCAGCTCGAGACTAGCGGGAGGTTCGGATGAGCAGTTCTTC
J gene: TRBJ2-2; V gene: TRBV9; D gene: TRBD2; clone size: .; CDR3 protein: CASSSSSFAGEHGGELFF; CDR3 DNA: TGTGCCAGCAGCTCGTCTTCCTTTGCGGGAGAGCATGGCGGGGAGCTGTTTTTT
J gene: TRBJ2-3; V gene: TRBV2; D gene: .; clone size: .; CDR3 protein: CASSEALGVVQYF; CDR3 DNA: TGTGCCAGCAGTGAAGCGCTTGGAGTAGTGCAGTATTTT
J gene: TRBJ1-3; V gene: TRBV9; D gene: .; clone size: once; CDR3 protein: CASSVGQGTGNTIYF; CDR3 DNA: TGTGCCAGCAGCGTGGGCCAGGGTACTGGAAACACCATATATTTT
J gene: TRBJ2-2; V gene: TRBV18; D gene: .; clone size: .; CDR3 protein: CASSPKAYTGELFF; CDR3 DNA: TGTGCCAGCTCACCTAAAGCTTACACCGGGGAGCTGTTTTTT
J gene: TRBJ2-1; V gene: TRBV5-1; D gene: TRBD2; clone size: .; CDR3 protein: CASSLVSGRAFQEQFF; CDR3 DNA: TGCGCCAGCAGCTTGGTGAGCGGGAGGGCCTTCCAAGAGCAGTTCTTC
J gene: TRBJ1-2; V gene: TRBV28; D gene: .; clone size: .; CDR3 protein: CASSLSLGGPGGYTF; CDR3 DNA: TGTGCCAGCAGTTTATCGCTGGGGGGTCCAGGTGGCTACACCTTC
J gene: TRBJ2-2; V gene: TRBV6-5; D gene: TRBD1; clone size: .; CDR3 protein: CASSHSRVGTAGELFF; CDR3 DNA: TGTGCCAGCAGTCACTCAAGGGTGGGGACAGCCGGGGAGCTGTTTTTT
J gene: TRBJ2-1; V gene: TRBV11-3; D gene: .; clone size: .; CDR3 protein: CASSWGQGSNNEQFF; CDR3 DNA: TGTGCCAGCAGCTGGGGGCAGGGAAGTAACAATGAGCAGTTCTTC
J gene: TRBJ2-2; V gene: TRBV5-1; D gene: .; clone size: .; CDR3 protein: CASSLMRNTGELFF; CDR3 DNA: TGCGCCAGCAGCTTGATGCGGAACACCGGGGAGCTGTTTTTT
J gene: TRBJ2-2; V gene: TRBV5-1; D gene: TRBD1; clone size: .; CDR3 protein: CASSPRTGGWSGELFF; CDR3 DNA: TGCGCCAGCAGCCCACGGACAGGGGGCTGGTCCGGGGAGCTGTTTTTT